A selection of T cell receptor beta chains follows, all from one sample in a study of OX40 agonist ivuxolimab in advanced cancers. The data were produced by immunoSEQ multiplex PCR, yet TCRdb's version contains in-frame clones alone and is incomplete. The sample carries tens of thousands of clones, around 88% recorded once. The specimen was CD4+ or CD8+ T cells sorted from blood, collected in a trial of the OX40 agonist ivuxolimab. These receptor sequences come from an adult with an advanced solid tumor such as melanoma, head and neck, liver or kidney cancer. Each CDR3 is given with its conserved first and last residue. Fields, in order: J gene, clone size, V gene, D gene, CDR3 DNA, CDR3 protein. The D gene is left open where the match is weak. Clone size, where shown, is once, few, many, or a class for clones that have expanded.

TRBJ2-1,-,TRBV28,-,TGTGCCAGCAGTTTCACAGTAGAAAATGAGCAGTTCTTC,CASSFTVENEQFF
TRBJ2-7,-,TRBV10-1,-,TGCGCCAGCAGTGAGACACCCACCTACGAGCAGTACTTC,CASSETPTYEQYF
TRBJ2-5,-,TRBV7-3,-,TGTGCCAGCAGCTGGGGGGGGCTCCAAGAGACCCAGTACTTC,CASSWGGLQETQYF
TRBJ2-3,-,TRBV5-1,-,TGCGCCAGCAGCTTGGCCGCGACCGAACACACAGATACGCAGTATTTT,CASSLAATEHTDTQYF
TRBJ1-5,few,TRBV19,-,TGTGCTAGTAGAGTTGACAGGATTAGCAATCAGCCCCAGCATTTT,CASRVDRISNQPQHF
TRBJ2-2,-,TRBV28,-,TGTGCCAGCAGTTTTAAGGTAAGGCAGGGTGTCGGGAGACACCGCTCAAACACCGGGGAGCTGTTTTTT,CASSFKVRQGVGRHRSNTGELFF
TRBJ2-1,-,TRBV27,-,TGTGCCAGCCGGGAAGGTGGGAATGAGCAGTTCTTC,CASREGGNEQFF
TRBJ2-6,-,TRBV15,TRBD2,TGTGCCACCAGTTTCGGGGGGGCAGGGGCCAACGTCCTGACTTTC,CATSFGGAGANVLTF
TRBJ1-4,-,TRBV7-3,-,TGTGCCAGCAGCTTAGGGGGTACTAATGAAAAACTGTTTTTT,CASSLGGTNEKLFF
TRBJ1-1,-,TRBV4-2,-,TGTGCCAGCAGCCCCCGAGTCATGAACACTGAAGCTTTCTTT,CASSPRVMNTEAFF
TRBJ2-3,-,TRBV4-2,-,TGTGCCAGCAACCCCGGGACTTTCACAGATACGCAGTATTTT,CASNPGTFTDTQYF
TRBJ1-1,-,TRBV30,TRBD1,TGTGCCTGGAGTAGGGGGCCTGAAGCTTTCTTT,CAWSRGPEAFF
TRBJ2-5,-,TRBV30,TRBD2,TGTGCCTGGAGTGTCCCTAGCGGGGTAGGGGAGACCCAGTACTTC,CAWSVPSGVGETQYF
TRBJ1-2,once,TRBV6-6,-,TGTGCCAGCAGCCCCGACAGTTTTAACTATGGCTACACCTTC,CASSPDSFNYGYTF
TRBJ2-5,-,TRBV27,TRBD2,TGTGCCAGCAGTTTACGTGGACTAGCGTATCGGCAAGAGACCCAGTACTTC,CASSLRGLAYRQETQYF
TRBJ1-1,few,TRBV6-5,-,TGTGCCAGCAGTTACACGGGAGTCAACACTGAAGCTTTCTTT,CASSYTGVNTEAFF
TRBJ1-1,-,TRBV27,-,TGTGCCAGCAGTTCCCGGGGGCCTGAAGCTTTCTTT,CASSSRGPEAFF
TRBJ1-1,-,TRBV6-6,-,TGTGCCAGCAGTTACTATGGGCTTAGCTCTGAAGCTTTCTTT,CASSYYGLSSEAFF
TRBJ2-7,-,TRBV11-3,-,TGTGCCAGCAGCTCGGAGGCCGGATACGAGCAGTACTTC,CASSSEAGYEQYF
TRBJ2-7,-,TRBV5-1,TRBD2,TGCGCCAGCAGCTTCCGCGGGAGGGCCGAAAACGAGCAGTACTTC,CASSFRGRAENEQYF
TRBJ2-3,-,TRBV6-1,-,TGTGCCAGCAGTGCGGCGCCACGGTATTTT,CASSAAPRYF
TRBJ2-7,-,TRBV18,-,TGTGCCAGCTCACCAAACTCGGCTAGCTACGACGAGCAGTACTTC,CASSPNSASYDEQYF
TRBJ2-7,-,TRBV21-1,-,TGTGCCAGCAGCGCCCGACGTGGCCCGGGACCCCGAGGGATCTACGAGCAGTACTTC,CASSARRGPGPRGIYEQYF
TRBJ2-7,-,TRBV18,-,TGTGCCAGCTCACCACAGGGGGGATTCTACGAGCAGTACTTC,CASSPQGGFYEQYF
TRBJ2-7,-,TRBV6-6,-,TGTGCCAGCAGTTACTCCCGGGGGCGAGGCGAGCAGTACTTC,CASSYSRGRGEQYF
TRBJ2-5,-,TRBV15,-,TGTGCCACCAGCGCCAAACAGGGTCTGGAGACCCAGTACTTC,CATSAKQGLETQYF
TRBJ1-5,-,TRBV30,-,TGTGCCTGGAGTGCCGGGCCAAATCAGCCCCAGCATTTT,CAWSAGPNQPQHF
TRBJ2-5,once,TRBV6-4,TRBD2,TGTGCCAGCAGTGACCATAGCGGGGAGACCCAGTACTTC,CASSDHSGETQYF
TRBJ2-7,-,TRBV28,TRBD2,TGTGCCTCCGGGACTAGCGGGAGGGGGCAGTACTTC,CASGTSGRGQYF
TRBJ2-1,-,TRBV10-1,TRBD1,TGCGCCAGCAGTGTATCCAGGGGGAATGAGCAGTTCTTC,CASSVSRGNEQFF
TRBJ1-1,-,TRBV7-9,-,TGTGCCAGCAGCTCAAGGACAACGGACACTGAAGCTTTCTTT,CASSSRTTDTEAFF
TRBJ1-4,few,TRBV20-1,-,TGCAGTGCCCGTCCGGGGGAAAAACTGTTTTTT,CSARPGEKLFF
TRBJ1-5,-,TRBV6-5,-,TGTGCCAGCAGTTCTTTTAGCAATCAGCCCCAGCATTTT,CASSSFSNQPQHF
TRBJ2-7,-,TRBV15,TRBD2,TGTGCCACCAGCAGAGGGAGCGGGGGTCGTTACGAGCAGTACTTC,CATSRGSGGRYEQYF
TRBJ1-1,-,TRBV6-6,TRBD1,TGTGCCACCGAGCCGAACAGGGGGAGAACTGAAGCTTTCTTT,CATEPNRGRTEAFF
TRBJ2-5,-,TRBV14,-,TGTGCCAGCAGTTTCAGATGGGGAGAGACCCAGTACTTC,CASSFRWGETQYF
TRBJ2-7,-,TRBV4-1,TRBD2,TGCGCCAGCAGCAAACCAGCGGGGGAGCAGTACTTC,CASSKPAGEQYF
TRBJ2-5,-,TRBV7-8,-,TGTGCCAGCACTCTGAGGCGGAATCAAGAGACCCAGTACTTC,CASTLRRNQETQYF
TRBJ1-2,-,TRBV6-5,-,TGTGCCAGTGTTCGGGGTAGCGAGAGGGATGGCTACACCTTC,CASVRGSERDGYTF
TRBJ1-1,-,TRBV30,-,TGTGCCTGGAGTACCTTTTTCAGGCGGTCGAACACTGAAGCTTTCTTT,CAWSTFFRRSNTEAFF
TRBJ1-5,few,TRBV7-8,-,TGTGCCAGCAGCCTGGATTATCAGCCCCAGCATTTT,CASSLDYQPQHF
TRBJ1-4,-,TRBV27,-,TGTGCCAGCAGAAGCGCGGGACAAGAAAAACTGTTTTTT,CASRSAGQEKLFF
TRBJ1-2,-,TRBV25-1,-,TGTGCCAGTCGGGGGTCTAACTATGGCTACACCTTC,CASRGSNYGYTF
TRBJ2-7,-,TRBV19,-,TGTGCCAGTAGTATTACAGGAACCTACGAGCAGTACTTC,CASSITGTYEQYF
TRBJ2-1,-,TRBV7-3,TRBD2,TGTGCCAGCAGCCCAAGCGGGAGGATTGACAATGAGCAGTTCTTC,CASSPSGRIDNEQFF
TRBJ1-2,few,TRBV20-1,-,TGCAGTGCTAGGCGCCCCTTTGGCTACACCTTC,CSARRPFGYTF
TRBJ2-7,-,TRBV4-1,TRBD2,TGTGCCAGCAGCCAAGGACTAGCGGGAGCCGAGCAGTACTTC,CASSQGLAGAEQYF
TRBJ1-3,-,TRBV25-1,-,TGTGCCAGCAGTTCCAGGCACCTGAGCTCTGGAAACACCATATATTTT,CASSSRHLSSGNTIYF
TRBJ2-3,-,TRBV7-9,TRBD1,TGTGCCAGCAGCGCGATCCCGGGACAGAGAACTACTAGCACAGATACGCAGTATTTT,CASSAIPGQRTTSTDTQYF
TRBJ2-1,-,TRBV25-1,-,TGTGCCAGCGAGGCCCCGGGAGTTCGTCCGTTCTTC,CASEAPGVRPFF
TRBJ2-7,-,TRBV28,-,TGTGCCAGCACCCTCAATTACGAGCAGTACTTC,CASTLNYEQYF